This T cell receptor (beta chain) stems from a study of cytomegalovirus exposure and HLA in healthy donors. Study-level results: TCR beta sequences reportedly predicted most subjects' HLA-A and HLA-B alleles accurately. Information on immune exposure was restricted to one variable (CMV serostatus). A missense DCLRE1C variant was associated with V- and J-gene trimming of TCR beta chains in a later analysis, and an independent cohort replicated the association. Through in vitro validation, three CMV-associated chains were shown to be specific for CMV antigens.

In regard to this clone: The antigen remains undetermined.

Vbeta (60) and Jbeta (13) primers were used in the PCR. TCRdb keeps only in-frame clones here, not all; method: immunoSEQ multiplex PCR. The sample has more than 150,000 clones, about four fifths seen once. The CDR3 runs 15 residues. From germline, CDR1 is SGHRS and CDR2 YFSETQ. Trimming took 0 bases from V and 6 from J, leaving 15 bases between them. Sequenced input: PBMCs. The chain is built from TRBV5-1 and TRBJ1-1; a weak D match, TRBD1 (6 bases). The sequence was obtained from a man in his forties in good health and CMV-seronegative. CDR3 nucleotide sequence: TGCGCCAGCAGCTTGGTGGCAGGGGAAAAGGCTGAAGCTTTCTTT. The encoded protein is CASSLVAGEKAEAFF.